This TCR beta chain was identified during a study of T cell responses to AZD1222 COVID-19 vaccine. In its sample, this clone was seen once. Its specificity is not known. The V end was cut by 6 bases, the J end by 6 bases, with 9 bases between. The CDR3 spans 11 residues. CDR1 is MNHEY and CDR2 is SVGAGI in the germline V gene. Some clones are missing from TCRdb's copy, which holds only in-frame ones; the method was immunoSEQ multiplex PCR. The table lists some 110,000 clones, roughly nine tenths of them singletons. Study results and caveats: Only 5 or 6 individuals given AZD1222 were seropositive at baseline.

The clonotype comes from an adult who received the AZD1222 COVID-19 vaccine. The chain has TRBV6-5 and TRBJ2-7; tentative D call: TRBD2 (6 bases). This material consisted of peripheral blood, taken 28 days after the second AZD1222 dose. The chain's CDR3 is CASSHGGEQYF. CDR3 in DNA: TGTGCCAGCAGCCACGGGGGCGAGCAGTACTTC.